The entry that follows covers one TCR beta chain sequence. Its antigen is undetermined. This CDR3 is built from 12 residues. Germline CDR1 and CDR2: SQVTM and ANQGSEA. V lost 7 bases and J 5 bases, leaving 14 bases between the germline ends. These data belong to a study of T cell clonotyping in hematopoietic cell transplantation. Study-level results: Broader posttransplant TCR repertoire diversity was predicted by graft donor and pretransplant recipient Inverse Simpson Index values. Cells were unsorted, so CD4 and CD8 contributions were not separated.

Profiled with immunoSEQ multiplex PCR; TCRdb holds only in-frame clones, not every one. The sample consists of around 13,000 clones, around 83% of them appearing once. This receptor was identified in a female patient aged 40-50 years who had an allogeneic stem cell transplant from a related donor, so T cells may come from the graft donor. Some clones in this sample may be carry-over from other donors' samples. The sample here was PBMCs, taken 100 days after allogeneic stem cell transplant. The gene calls are TRBV29-1 and TRBJ2-5; a weak D match, TRBD1 (6 bases). CDR3 amino acids: CSGTTGSETQYF. The CDR3 DNA reads as TGCAGCGGAACTACAGGGAGCGAGACCCAGTACTTC.